What follows is one T cell receptor (beta chain) and its context. Clones were sequenced by immunoSEQ multiplex PCR, and TCRdb holds only the in-frame ones, with some missing. The sample lists hundreds of thousands of clones, roughly 90% occurring once. These data belong to a study of shared T cell receptors in the human thymus. The V and J ends lost 6 bases and 2 bases respectively, with 8 bases between them. Germline-derived CDR1 and CDR2 are SGHAT and FQDESV (reference sequence). The CDR3 totals 12 residues. The sample was also reused in another study, on human thymus T cells. As that report states: Thymic samples were excised during corrective heart operations. Thymic and blood repertoires appeared to carry a bias in their V and J gene usage. In unrelated individuals, thymic repertoires overlapped highly, according to related research.

This TCR was recovered from a boy under three years old with a congenital heart defect. The material sequenced was thymocytes. The rearrangement uses TRBV11-1 and TRBJ2-7; D not certain. The CDR3 loop reads CASRSDPYEQYF. Here the CDR3 DNA reads TGTGCCAGCAGGAGCGATCCCTACGAGCAGTACTTC.